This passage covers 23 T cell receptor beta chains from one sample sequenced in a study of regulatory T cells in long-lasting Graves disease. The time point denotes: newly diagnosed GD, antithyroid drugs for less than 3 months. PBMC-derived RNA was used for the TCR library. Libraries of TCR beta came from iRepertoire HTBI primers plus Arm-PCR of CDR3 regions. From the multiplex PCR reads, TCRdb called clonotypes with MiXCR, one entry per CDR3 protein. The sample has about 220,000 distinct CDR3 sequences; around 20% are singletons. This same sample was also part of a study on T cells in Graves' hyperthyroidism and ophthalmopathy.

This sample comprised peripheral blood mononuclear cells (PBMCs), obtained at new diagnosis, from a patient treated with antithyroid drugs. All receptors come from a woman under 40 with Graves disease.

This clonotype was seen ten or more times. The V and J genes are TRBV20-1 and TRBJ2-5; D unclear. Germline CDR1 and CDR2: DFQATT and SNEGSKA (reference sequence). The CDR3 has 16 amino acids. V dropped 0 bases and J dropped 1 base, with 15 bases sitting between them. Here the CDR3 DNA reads TGCAGTGCTAGAGATCTTTCCGCGGTGACCCAAGAGACCCAGTACTTC. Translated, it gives CSARDLSAVTQETQYF.

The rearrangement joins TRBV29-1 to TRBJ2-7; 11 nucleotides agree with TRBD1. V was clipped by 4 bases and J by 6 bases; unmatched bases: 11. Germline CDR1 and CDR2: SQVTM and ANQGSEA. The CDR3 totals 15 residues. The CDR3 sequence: CSVGYTGTGGGEQYF. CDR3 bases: TGCAGCGTTGGTTATACCGGGACAGGGGGTGGCGAGCAGTACTTC.

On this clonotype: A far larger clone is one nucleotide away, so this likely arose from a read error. The CDR3 protein is CASSRGQTNTEAFF. As DNA, the CDR3 is TGTGCCAGCAGTCGGGGACAGACGAACACTGAAGCTTTCTTT. The chain links TRBV2 to TRBJ1-1, with 7 bases identical to TRBD1. CDR3 length: 14 amino acids. J was trimmed by 1 base and V by 5 bases; bases with no gene match: 4. CDR1 is SNHLY, CDR2 FYNNEI, per germline.

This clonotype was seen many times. The CDR3 loop reads CAWTPPGNTIYF. In DNA, the CDR3 is TGTGCCTGGACCCCGCCTGGAAACACCATATATTTT. The chain has TRBV30 and TRBJ1-3, with D uncertain. V shed 4 bases and J shed 2 bases, with 6 bases lying between them. The CDR3 covers 12 residues. The germline gives CDR1 GTSNPN, CDR2 SVGIG (reference sequence).

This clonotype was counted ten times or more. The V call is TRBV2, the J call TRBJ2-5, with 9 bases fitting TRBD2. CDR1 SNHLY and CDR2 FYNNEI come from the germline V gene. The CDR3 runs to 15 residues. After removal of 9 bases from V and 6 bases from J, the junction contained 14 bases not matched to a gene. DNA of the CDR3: TGTGCCAGTAGGTGGGCGGGAGGGCCTGGAAAGACCCAGTACTTC. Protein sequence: CASRWAGGPGKTQYF.

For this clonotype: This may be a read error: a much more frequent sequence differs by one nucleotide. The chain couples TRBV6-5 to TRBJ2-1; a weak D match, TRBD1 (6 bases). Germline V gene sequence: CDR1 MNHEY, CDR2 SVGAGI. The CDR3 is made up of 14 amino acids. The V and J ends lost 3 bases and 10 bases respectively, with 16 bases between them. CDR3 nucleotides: TGTGCCAGCAGTTATTTGACAGGAACCTACGAGCAGTTCTTC. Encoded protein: CASSYLTGTYEQFF.

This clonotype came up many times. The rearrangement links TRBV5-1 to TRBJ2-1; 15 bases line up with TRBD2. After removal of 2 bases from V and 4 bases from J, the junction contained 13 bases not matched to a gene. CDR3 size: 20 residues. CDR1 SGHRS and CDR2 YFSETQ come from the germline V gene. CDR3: CASSLGGGLAGGRGYNEQFF. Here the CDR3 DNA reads TGCGCCAGCAGCTTAGGAGGGGGACTAGCGGGAGGCCGGGGGTACAATGAGCAGTTCTTC.

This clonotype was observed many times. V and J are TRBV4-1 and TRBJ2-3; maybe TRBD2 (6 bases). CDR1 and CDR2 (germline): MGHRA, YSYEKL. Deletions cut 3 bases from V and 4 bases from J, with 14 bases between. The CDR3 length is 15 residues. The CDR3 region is CASSQGTGEPDTQYF. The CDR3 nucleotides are TGCGCCAGCAGCCAGGGGACGGGGGAACCAGATACGCAGTATTTT.

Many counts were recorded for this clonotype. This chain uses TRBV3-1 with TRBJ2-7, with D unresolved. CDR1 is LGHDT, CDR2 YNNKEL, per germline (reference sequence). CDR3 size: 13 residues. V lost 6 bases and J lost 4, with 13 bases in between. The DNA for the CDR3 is TGTGCCAGCAGTCGGGCACGGCAGTACGAGCAGTACTTC. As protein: CASSRARQYEQYF.

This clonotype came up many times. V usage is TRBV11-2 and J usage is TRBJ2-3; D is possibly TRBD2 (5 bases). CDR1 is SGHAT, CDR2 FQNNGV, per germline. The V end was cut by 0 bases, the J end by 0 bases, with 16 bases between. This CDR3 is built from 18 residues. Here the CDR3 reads CASSLDLSGLTSTDTQYF. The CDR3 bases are TGTGCCAGCAGCTTAGATCTAAGTGGACTCACTAGCACAGATACGCAGTATTTT. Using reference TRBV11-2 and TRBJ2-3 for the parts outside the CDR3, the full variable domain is EAGVAQSPRYKIIEKRQSVAFWCNPISGHATLYWYQQILGQGPKLLIQFQNNGVVDDSQLPKDRFSAERLKGVDSTLKIQPAKLEDSAVYLCASSLDLSGLTSTDTQYFGPGTRLTVL.

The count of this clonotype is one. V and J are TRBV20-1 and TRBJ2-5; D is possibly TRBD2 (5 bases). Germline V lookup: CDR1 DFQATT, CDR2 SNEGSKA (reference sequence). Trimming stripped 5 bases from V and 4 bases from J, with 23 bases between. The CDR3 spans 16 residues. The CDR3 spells CSAPPEWSLASETQYF. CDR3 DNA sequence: TGCAGTGCTCCCCCTGAGTGGTCGCTAGCCTCAGAGACCCAGTACTTC.

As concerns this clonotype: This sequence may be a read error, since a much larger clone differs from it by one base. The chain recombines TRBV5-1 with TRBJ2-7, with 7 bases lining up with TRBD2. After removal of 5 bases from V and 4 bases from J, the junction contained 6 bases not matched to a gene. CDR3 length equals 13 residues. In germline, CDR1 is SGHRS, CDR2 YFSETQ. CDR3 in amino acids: CASSSGRQYEQYF. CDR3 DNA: TGCGCCAGCAGTTCCGGGAGGCAATACGAGCAGTACTTC. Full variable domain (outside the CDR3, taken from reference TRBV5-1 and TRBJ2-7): KAGVTQTPRYLIKTRGQQVTLSCSPISGHRSVSWYQQTPGQGLQFLFEYFSETQRNKGNFPGRFSGRQFSNSRSEMNVSTLELGDSALYLCASSSGRQYEQYFGPGTRLTVT.

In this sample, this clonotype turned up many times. This chain's CDR3 is CASSLSGQGGNTIYF. The CDR3 DNA sequence: TGTGCCAGCAGTTTATCTGGACAAGGGGGAAACACCATATATTTT. The chain carries TRBV28 and TRBJ1-3, with D possibly being TRBD1 (5 bases). In germline, CDR1 is MDHEN, CDR2 SYDVKM. The CDR3 loop spans 15 amino acids. V was shortened by 1 base and J by 4 bases, with 11 bases between the two germline ends.

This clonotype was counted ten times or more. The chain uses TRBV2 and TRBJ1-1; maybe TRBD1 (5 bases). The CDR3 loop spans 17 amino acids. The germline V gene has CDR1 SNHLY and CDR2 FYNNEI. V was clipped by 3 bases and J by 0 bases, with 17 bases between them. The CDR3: CASSDEAAGKVNTEAFF. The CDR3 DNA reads TGTGCCAGCAGTGATGAGGCGGCAGGGAAGGTGAACACTGAAGCTTTCTTT.

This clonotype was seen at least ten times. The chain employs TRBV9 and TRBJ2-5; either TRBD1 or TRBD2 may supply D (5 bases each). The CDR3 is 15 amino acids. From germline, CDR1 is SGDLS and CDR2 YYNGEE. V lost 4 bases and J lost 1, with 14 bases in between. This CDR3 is CASSPLRGSQETQYF. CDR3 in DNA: TGTGCCAGCAGCCCCTTGAGGGGTAGCCAAGAGACCCAGTACTTC. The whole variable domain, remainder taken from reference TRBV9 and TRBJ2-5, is DSGVTQTPKHLITATGQRVTLRCSPRSGDLSVYWYQQSLDQGLQFLIQYYNGEERAKGNILERFSAQQFPDLHSELNLSSLELGDSALYFCASSPLRGSQETQYFGPGTRLLVL.

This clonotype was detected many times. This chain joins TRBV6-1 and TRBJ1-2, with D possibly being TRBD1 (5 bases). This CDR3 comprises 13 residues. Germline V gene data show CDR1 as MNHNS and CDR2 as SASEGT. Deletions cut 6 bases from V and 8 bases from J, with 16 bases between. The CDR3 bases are TGTGCCAGCAGAAGAGCAGGGATCTACGGCTACACCTTC. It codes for CASRRAGIYGYTF.

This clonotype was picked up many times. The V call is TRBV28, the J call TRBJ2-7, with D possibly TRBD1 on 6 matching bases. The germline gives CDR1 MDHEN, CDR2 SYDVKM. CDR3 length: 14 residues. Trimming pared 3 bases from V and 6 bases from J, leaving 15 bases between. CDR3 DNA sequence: TGTGCCAGCAGTTTGCAACAGGGCACCTTCGAGCAGTACTTC. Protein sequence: CASSLQQGTFEQYF.

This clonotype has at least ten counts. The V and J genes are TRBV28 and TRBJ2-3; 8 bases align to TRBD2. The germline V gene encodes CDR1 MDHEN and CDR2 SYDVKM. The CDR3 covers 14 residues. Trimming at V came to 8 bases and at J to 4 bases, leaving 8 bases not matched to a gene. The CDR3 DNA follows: TGTGCCAGCGGGCCAGCGGGAGTCTCAGATACGCAGTATTTT. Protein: CASGPAGVSDTQYF.

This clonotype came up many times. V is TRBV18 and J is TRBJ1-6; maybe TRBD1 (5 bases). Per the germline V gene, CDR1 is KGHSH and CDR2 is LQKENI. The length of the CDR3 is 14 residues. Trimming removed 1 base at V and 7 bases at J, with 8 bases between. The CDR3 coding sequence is TGTGCCAGCTCACCACAGGGGAGCAATTCACCCCTCCACTTT. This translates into CASSPQGSNSPLHF.

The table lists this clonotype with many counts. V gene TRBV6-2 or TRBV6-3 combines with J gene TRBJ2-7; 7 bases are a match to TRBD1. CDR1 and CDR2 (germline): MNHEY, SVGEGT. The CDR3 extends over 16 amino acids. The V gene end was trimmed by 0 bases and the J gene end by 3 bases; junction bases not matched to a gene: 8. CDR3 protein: CASSYSRRTGFYEQYF. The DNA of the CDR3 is TGTGCCAGCAGTTACTCGCGGAGGACAGGATTCTACGAGCAGTACTTC.

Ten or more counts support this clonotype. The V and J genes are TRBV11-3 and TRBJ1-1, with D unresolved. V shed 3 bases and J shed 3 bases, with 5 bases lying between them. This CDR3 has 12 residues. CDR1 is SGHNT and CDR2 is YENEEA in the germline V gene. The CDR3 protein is CASSFIDTEAFF. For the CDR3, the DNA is TGTGCCAGCAGCTTCATAGACACTGAAGCTTTCTTT.

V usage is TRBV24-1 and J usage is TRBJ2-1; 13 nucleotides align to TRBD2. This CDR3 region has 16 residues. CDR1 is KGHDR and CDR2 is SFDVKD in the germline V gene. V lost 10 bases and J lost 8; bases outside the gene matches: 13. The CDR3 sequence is CATSGLAGPRGDEQFF. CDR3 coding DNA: TGTGCCACTTCGGGACTAGCGGGACCTCGAGGCGATGAGCAGTTCTTC.

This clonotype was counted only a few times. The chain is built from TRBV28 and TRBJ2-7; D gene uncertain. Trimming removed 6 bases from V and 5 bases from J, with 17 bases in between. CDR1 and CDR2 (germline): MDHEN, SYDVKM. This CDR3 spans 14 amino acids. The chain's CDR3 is CASSPAGPRDEQYF. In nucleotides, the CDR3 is TGTGCCAGCAGCCCAGCCGGGCCCCGCGACGAGCAGTACTTC.